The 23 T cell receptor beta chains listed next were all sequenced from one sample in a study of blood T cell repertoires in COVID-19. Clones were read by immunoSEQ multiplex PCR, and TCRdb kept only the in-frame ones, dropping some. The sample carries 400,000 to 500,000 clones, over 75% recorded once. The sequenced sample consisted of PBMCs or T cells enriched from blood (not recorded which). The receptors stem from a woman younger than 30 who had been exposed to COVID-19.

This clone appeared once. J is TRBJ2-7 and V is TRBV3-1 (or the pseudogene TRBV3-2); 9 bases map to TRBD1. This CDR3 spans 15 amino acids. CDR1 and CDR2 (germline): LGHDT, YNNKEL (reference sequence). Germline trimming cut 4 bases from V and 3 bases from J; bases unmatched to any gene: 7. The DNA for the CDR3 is TGTGCCAGCAGCCCACTGACAGGGGGTGGCTACGAGCAGTACTTC. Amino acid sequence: CASSPLTGGGYEQYF.

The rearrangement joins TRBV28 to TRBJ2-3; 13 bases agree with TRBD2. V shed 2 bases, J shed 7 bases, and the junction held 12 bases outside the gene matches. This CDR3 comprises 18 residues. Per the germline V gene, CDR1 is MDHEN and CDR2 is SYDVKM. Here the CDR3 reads CASSLRLAGGPLANTQYF. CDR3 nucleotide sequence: TGTGCCAGCAGTTTACGACTAGCGGGAGGTCCCTTGGCAAATACGCAGTATTTT.

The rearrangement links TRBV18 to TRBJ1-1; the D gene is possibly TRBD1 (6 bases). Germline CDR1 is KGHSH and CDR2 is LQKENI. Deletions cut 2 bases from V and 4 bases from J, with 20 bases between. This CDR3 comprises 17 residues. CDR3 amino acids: CASSPTTGTGTGTEAFF. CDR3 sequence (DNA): TGTGCCAGCTCACCAACCACCGGAACAGGGACGGGCACTGAAGCTTTCTTT.

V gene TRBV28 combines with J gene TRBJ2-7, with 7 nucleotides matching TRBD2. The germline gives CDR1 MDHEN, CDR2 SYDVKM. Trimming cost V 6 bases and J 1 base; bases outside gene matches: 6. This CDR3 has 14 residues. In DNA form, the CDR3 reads TGTGCCAGCAGGGGGAGCGGGACTTCCTACGAGCAGTACTTC. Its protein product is CASRGSGTSYEQYF.

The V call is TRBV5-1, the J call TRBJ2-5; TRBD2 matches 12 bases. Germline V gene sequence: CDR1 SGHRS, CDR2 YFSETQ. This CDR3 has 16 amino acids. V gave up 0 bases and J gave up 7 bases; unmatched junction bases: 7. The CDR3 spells CASSLGETSGSGTQYF. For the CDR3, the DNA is TGCGCCAGCAGCTTGGGGGAGACTAGCGGGAGTGGGACCCAGTACTTC.

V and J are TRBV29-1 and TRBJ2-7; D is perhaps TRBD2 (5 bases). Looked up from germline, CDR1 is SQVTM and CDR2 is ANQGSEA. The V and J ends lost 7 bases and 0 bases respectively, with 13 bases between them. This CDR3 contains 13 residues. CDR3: CSAGSGSSYEQYF. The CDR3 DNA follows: TGCAGCGCGGGGTCGGGGAGCTCCTACGAGCAGTACTTC.

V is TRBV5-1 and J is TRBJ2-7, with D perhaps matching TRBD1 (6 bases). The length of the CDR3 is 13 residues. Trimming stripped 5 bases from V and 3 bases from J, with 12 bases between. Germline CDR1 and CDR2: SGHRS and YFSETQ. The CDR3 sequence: CASRAGQNYEQYF. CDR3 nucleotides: TGCGCCAGCAGGGCCGGACAGAACTACGAGCAGTACTTC. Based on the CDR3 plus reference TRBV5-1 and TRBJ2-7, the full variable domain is KAGVTQTPRYLIKTRGQQVTLSCSPISGHRSVSWYQQTPGQGLQFLFEYFSETQRNKGNFPGRFSGRQFSNSRSEMNVSTLELGDSALYLCASRAGQNYEQYFGPGTRLTVT.

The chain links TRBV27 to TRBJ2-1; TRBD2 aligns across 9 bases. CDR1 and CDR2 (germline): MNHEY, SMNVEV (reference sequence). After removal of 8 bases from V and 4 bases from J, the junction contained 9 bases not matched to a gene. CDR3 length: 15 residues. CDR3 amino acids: CASVKAGGGYNEQFF. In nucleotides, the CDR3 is TGTGCCAGCGTGAAGGCGGGGGGGGGTTACAATGAGCAGTTCTTC.

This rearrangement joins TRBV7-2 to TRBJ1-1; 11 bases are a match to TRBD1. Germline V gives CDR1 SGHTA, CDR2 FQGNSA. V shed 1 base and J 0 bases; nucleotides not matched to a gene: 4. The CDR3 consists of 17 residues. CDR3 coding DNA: TGTGCCAGCAGCTTAGATTGGACAGGGGGCGTGAACACTGAAGCTTTCTTT. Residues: CASSLDWTGGVNTEAFF.

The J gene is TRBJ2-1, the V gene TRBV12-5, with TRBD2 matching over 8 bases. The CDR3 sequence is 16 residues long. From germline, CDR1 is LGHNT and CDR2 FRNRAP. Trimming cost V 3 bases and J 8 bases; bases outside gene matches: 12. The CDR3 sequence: CASGFGAGAVLDEQFF. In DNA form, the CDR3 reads TGTGCTAGTGGTTTTGGAGCGGGGGCCGTCCTGGATGAGCAGTTCTTC. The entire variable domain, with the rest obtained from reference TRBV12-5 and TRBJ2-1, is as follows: DARVTQTPRHKVTEMGQEVTMRCQPILGHNTVFWYRQTMMQGLELLAYFRNRAPLDDSGMPKDRFSAEMPDATLATLKIQPSEPRDSAVYFCASGFGAGAVLDEQFFGPGTRLTVL.

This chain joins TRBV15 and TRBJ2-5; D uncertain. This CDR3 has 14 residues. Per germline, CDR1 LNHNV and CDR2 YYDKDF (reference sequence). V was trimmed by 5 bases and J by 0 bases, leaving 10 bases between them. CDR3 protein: CATSSISHQETQYF. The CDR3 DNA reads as TGTGCCACCAGCTCGATTAGCCACCAAGAGACCCAGTACTTC.

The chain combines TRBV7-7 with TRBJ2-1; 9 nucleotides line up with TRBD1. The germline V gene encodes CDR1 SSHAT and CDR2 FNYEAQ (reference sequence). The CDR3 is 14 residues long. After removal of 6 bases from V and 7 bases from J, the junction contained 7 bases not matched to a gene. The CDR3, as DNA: TGTGCCAGCAGTCCGGGACAGGGCGGGAATGAGCAGTTCTTC. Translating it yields CASSPGQGGNEQFF.

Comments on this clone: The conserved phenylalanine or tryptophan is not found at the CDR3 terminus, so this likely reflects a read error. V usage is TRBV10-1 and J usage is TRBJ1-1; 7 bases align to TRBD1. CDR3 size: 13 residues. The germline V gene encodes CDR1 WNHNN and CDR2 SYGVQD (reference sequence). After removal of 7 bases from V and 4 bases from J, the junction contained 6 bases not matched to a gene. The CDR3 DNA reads TGCGCCAGCATTAGGGGGCGCGGCACTGAAGCTTTCCTT. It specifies CASIRGRGTEAFL.

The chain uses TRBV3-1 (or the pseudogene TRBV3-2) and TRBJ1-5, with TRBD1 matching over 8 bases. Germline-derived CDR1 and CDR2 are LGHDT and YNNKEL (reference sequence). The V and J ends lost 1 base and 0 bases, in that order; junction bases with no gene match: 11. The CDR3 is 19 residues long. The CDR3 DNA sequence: TGTGCCAGCAGCCAAGGGGCACCGACAGGGGCTGATAGCAATCAGCCCCAGCATTTT. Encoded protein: CASSQGAPTGADSNQPQHF.

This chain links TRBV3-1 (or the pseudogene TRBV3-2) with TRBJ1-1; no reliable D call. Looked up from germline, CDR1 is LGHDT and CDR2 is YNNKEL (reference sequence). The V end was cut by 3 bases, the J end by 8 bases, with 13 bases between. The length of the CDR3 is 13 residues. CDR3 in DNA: TGTGCCAGCAGCCAGTTCTCACGGGGAGAAGCTTTCTTT. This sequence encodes CASSQFSRGEAFF.

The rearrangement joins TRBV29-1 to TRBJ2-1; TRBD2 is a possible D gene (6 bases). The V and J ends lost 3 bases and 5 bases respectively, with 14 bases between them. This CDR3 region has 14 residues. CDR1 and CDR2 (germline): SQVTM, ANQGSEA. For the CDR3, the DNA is TGCAGCGTTGAGTATAGCGGACACAACAATGAGCAGTTCTTC. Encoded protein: CSVEYSGHNNEQFF.

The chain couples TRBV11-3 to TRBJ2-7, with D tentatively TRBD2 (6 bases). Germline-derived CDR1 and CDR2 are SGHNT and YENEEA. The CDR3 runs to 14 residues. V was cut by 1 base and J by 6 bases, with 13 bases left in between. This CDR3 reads CASSLGGIRAEQYF. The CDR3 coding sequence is TGTGCCAGCAGCTTAGGCGGGATAAGGGCCGAGCAGTACTTC.

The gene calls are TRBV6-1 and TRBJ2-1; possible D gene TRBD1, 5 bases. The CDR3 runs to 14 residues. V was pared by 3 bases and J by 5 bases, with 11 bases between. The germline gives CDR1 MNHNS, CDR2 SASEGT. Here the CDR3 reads CASSDTRADNEQFF. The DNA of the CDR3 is TGTGCCAGCAGTGATACCAGGGCAGACAATGAGCAGTTCTTC.

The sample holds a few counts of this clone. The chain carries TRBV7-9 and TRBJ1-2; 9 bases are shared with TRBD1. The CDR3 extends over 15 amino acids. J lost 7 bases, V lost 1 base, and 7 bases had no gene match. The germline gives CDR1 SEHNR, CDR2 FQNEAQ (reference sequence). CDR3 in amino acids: CASSLVGTGSSGYTF. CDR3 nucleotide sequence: TGTGCCAGCAGCTTAGTGGGGACAGGGTCTTCTGGCTACACCTTC. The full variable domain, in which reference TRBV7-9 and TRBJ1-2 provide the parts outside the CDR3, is DTGVSQNPRHKITKRGQNVTFRCDPISEHNRLYWYRQTLGQGPEFLTYFQNEAQLEKSRLLSDRFSAERPKGSFSTLEIQRTEQGDSAMYLCASSLVGTGSSGYTFGSGTRLTVV.

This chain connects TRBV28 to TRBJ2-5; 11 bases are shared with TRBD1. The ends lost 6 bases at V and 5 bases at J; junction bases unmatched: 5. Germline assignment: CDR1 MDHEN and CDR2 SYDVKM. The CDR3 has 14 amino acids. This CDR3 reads CASSRTGGWETQYF. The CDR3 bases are TGTGCCAGCAGCCGGACAGGGGGCTGGGAGACCCAGTACTTC. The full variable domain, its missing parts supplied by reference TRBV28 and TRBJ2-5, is DVKVTQSSRYLVKRTGEKVFLECVQDMDHENMFWYRQDPGLGLRLIYFSYDVKMKEKGDIPEGYSVSREKKERFSLILESASTNQTSMYLCASSRTGGWETQYFGPGTRLLVL.

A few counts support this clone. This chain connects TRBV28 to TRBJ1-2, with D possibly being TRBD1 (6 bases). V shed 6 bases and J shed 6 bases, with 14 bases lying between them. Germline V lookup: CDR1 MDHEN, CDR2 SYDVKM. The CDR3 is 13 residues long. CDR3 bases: TGTGCCAGCAGCGATCCAGGGGCAGATGGCTACACCTTC. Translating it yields CASSDPGADGYTF.

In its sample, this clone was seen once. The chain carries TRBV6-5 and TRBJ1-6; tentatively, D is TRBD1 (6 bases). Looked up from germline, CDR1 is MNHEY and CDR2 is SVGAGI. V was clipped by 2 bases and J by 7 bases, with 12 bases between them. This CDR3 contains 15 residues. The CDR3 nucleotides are TGTGCCAGCAGTTACGGAGGCAGGGGAAATTCACCCCTCCACTTT. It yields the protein CASSYGGRGNSPLHF.

The CDR3 DNA reads as TGTGCCAGCAGTCGGACTAGCGGGTTTGCCCAAGAGACCCAGTACTTC. Translation gives CASSRTSGFAQETQYF. The chain links TRBV27 to TRBJ2-5, with 11 bases matching TRBD2. The CDR3 spans 16 residues. Germline-derived CDR1 and CDR2 are MNHEY and SMNVEV (reference sequence). J was trimmed by 1 base and V by 5 bases; bases with no gene match: 6.